A single sample is the source of the 5 T cell receptor beta chains below, sequenced in a study of cytomegalovirus exposure and HLA in healthy donors. With 60 Vbeta and 13 Jbeta primers, the PCR was carried out. TCRdb keeps only in-frame clones here, not all; method: immunoSEQ multiplex PCR. The sample has around 120,000 clones, around 80% seen once. What was sequenced was PBMCs. These receptors all come from a woman between 40 and 55 years old in good health and CMV-seronegative.

V and J are TRBV6-6 and TRBJ2-1; 9 positions agree with TRBD1. Germline CDR1 and CDR2: MNHNY and SVGAGI (reference sequence). Trimming cost V 7 bases and J 8 bases; bases outside gene matches: 3. There are 12 residues in the CDR3. The CDR3: CASMDRGDEQFF. The DNA of the CDR3 is TGTGCCAGCATGGACAGGGGAGATGAGCAGTTCTTC.

This chain uses TRBV7-2 with TRBJ1-1, with D possibly TRBD1 on 6 matching bases. From germline, CDR1 is SGHTA and CDR2 FQGNSA. V gave up 5 bases and J gave up 7 bases, with 14 bases separating them. This CDR3 has 13 residues. CDR3 sequence reads: CASSRIRDIEAFF. CDR3 nucleotide sequence: TGTGCCAGCAGCCGAATCCGGGACATTGAAGCTTTCTTT.

The V gene is TRBV18, the J gene TRBJ1-5; D perhaps matches TRBD1 (5 bases). The germline CDR1 and CDR2 sequences are KGHSH and LQKENI. With 6 bases removed from V and 3 bases from J, the gap between germline ends came to 12 bases. CDR3 length equals 14 residues. The CDR3: CASSLDSYNQPQHF. The DNA of the CDR3 is TGTGCCAGCTCTCTCGACAGCTACAATCAGCCCCAGCATTTT.

This sequence joins TRBV21-1 and TRBJ2-7; TRBD2 is the table's D call and was not checked against the DNA. TRBV21-1 is reported as a pseudogene. This CDR3 has 14 residues. DNA for the CDR3: TGTGCCAGCAGCAAAGGAGGATCTCTTTACGAGCAGTACTTC. As protein: CASSKGGSLYEQYF.

CDR3 in amino acids: CSALPDLTAYGYTF. CDR3 nucleotide sequence: TGCAGCGCACTACCCGACCTCACCGCCTATGGCTACACCTTC. The genes are TRBV29-1 and TRBJ1-2; D is uncertain. Germline V gene lookup returns CDR1 SQVTM and CDR2 ANQGSEA. V was pared by 7 bases and J by 4 bases, with 19 bases between. This CDR3 spans 14 amino acids.